Below, 27 T cell receptor beta chains from the same sample are listed, as sequenced in a study of blood T cell repertoires in COVID-19. The assay was immunoSEQ multiplex PCR, and TCRdb's table has in-frame clones only and misses some. The sample contains 120,000 or so clones, nearly 90% of which appear only once. Material: peripheral blood. These receptors were taken from a woman aged 55-70 years with COVID-19, enrolled during active disease.

J is TRBJ2-5 and V is TRBV4-3, with D possibly TRBD2 on 5 matching bases. V was pared by 4 bases and J by 2 bases, with 8 bases between. Per germline, CDR1 LGHNA and CDR2 YSLEER. The CDR3 is 13 amino acids. CDR3 protein: CASSRTVQETQYF. As DNA, the CDR3 is TGCGCCAGCAGCCGGACTGTTCAAGAGACCCAGTACTTC.

This chain's CDR3 is CATSESNSGGYTF. In DNA form, the CDR3 reads TGTGCCACCAGTGAATCCAACAGCGGTGGCTACACCTTC. The chain is built from TRBV24-1 and TRBJ1-2; D call uncertain. The CDR3 has 13 amino acids. Germline CDR1 KGHDR, CDR2 SFDVKD. Trimming took 4 bases from V and 7 from J, leaving 12 bases between them.

Written as DNA, the CDR3 is TGTGCCAGCAGCTTGGCCCCGGGACTAGCGTTCCCAGATACGCAGTATTTT. It is translated as CASSLAPGLAFPDTQYF. The chain couples TRBV5-8 to TRBJ2-3, with 10 positions matching TRBD2. The CDR3 is 17 residues long. Per the germline V gene, CDR1 is SGHTS and CDR2 is YDEGEE. V shed 0 bases, J shed 4 bases, and the junction held 8 bases outside the gene matches.

This clone was detected only once. The chain joins TRBV20-1 to TRBJ2-3, with D tentatively TRBD2 (7 bases). This CDR3 spans 14 amino acids. Germline V CDR1 and CDR2: DFQATT, SNEGSKA (reference sequence). V gave up 3 bases and J gave up 5 bases, with 15 bases separating them. The CDR3, as DNA: TGCAGTGCTAGTCTGGGGGGGGCCAAAGATACGCAGTATTTT. It is translated as CSASLGGAKDTQYF.

This rearrangement joins TRBV2 to TRBJ1-3; a weak D match, TRBD1 (5 bases). Trimming took off 7 bases at V and 0 bases at J, with 13 bases between the two ends. Per the germline V gene, CDR1 is SNHLY and CDR2 is FYNNEI. This CDR3 comprises 15 residues. In nucleotides, the CDR3 is TGTGCCAGCACCGGACACTACTACTCTGGAAACACCATATATTTT. It translates to CASTGHYYSGNTIYF. The variable domain in full, completed from reference TRBV2 and TRBJ1-3, reads EPEVTQTPSHQVTQMGQEVILRCVPISNHLYFYWYRQILGQKVEFLVSFYNNEISEKSEIFDDQFSVERPDGSNFTLKIRSTKLEDSAMYFCASTGHYYSGNTIYFGEGSWLTVV.

This chain joins TRBV7-2 and TRBJ2-3, with TRBD2 identical over 9 bases. V shed 2 bases, J shed 1 base, and the junction held 4 bases outside the gene matches. CDR1 SGHTA and CDR2 FQGNSA come from the germline V gene. This CDR3 has 16 residues. The CDR3 sequence is CASSLMVAGGTDTQYF. CDR3 DNA: TGTGCCAGCAGCTTAATGGTAGCGGGGGGCACAGATACGCAGTATTTT.

The chain couples TRBV6-5 to TRBJ1-6; 7 nucleotides match TRBD1. The CDR3 covers 13 residues. The J segment lost 16 bases and the V segment lost 7 bases, leaving 13 bases of the junction unmatched. Germline loops: CDR1 MNHEY, CDR2 SVGAGI. The CDR3: CASTIPDRRGLHF. The CDR3 nucleotides read TGTGCCAGCACCATACCGGACAGGAGGGGACTCCACTTT.

This clone was counted a few times. The J gene is TRBJ2-1, the V gene TRBV6-6; D might be TRBD2 (5 bases). The V gene's germline CDR1 is MNHNY and CDR2 SVGAGI (reference sequence). The CDR3 is 13 amino acids. V lost 4 bases and J lost 5, with 9 bases in between. CDR3 residues: CASSSFGDNEQFF. The CDR3, as DNA: TGTGCCAGCAGTTCCTTCGGGGACAATGAGCAGTTCTTC.

The chain joins TRBV19 to TRBJ1-2; TRBD1 aligns across 10 bases. V shed 5 bases and J 3 bases; nucleotides not matched to a gene: 3. From germline, CDR1 is LNHDA and CDR2 SQIVND (reference sequence). This CDR3 comprises 14 residues. CDR3 region: CASSPGTGDYGYTF. CDR3 in DNA: TGTGCCAGTAGTCCCGGGACAGGGGACTATGGCTACACCTTC. The complete variable domain, with remaining parts taken from reference TRBV19 and TRBJ1-2, reads DGGITQSPKYLFRKEGQNVTLSCEQNLNHDAMYWYRQDPGQGLRLIYYSQIVNDFQKGDIAEGYSVSREKKESFPLTVTSAQKNPTAFYLCASSPGTGDYGYTFGSGTRLTVV.

This CDR3 reads CASRRTGVIGELFF. CDR3 coding DNA: TGTGCCAGCAGGCGTACAGGGGTAATCGGGGAGCTGTTTTTT. This chain connects TRBV5-8 to TRBJ2-2, with TRBD1 matching 7 bases. J lost 7 bases, V lost 5 bases, and 8 bases had no gene match. The CDR3 covers 14 residues. Germline CDR1 reads SGHTS; CDR2 reads YDEGEE.

The genes are TRBV15 and TRBJ2-3, with TRBD1 as a possible D gene (5 bases). The CDR3 is 14 amino acids. Looked up from germline, CDR1 is LNHNV and CDR2 is YYDKDF (reference sequence). The V and J ends lost 1 base and 4 bases respectively, with 9 bases between them. The CDR3 reads CATSRGQSPDTQYF. The CDR3 DNA reads TGTGCCACCAGCAGAGGACAGTCACCAGATACGCAGTATTTT.

The chain recombines TRBV3-1 (or the pseudogene TRBV3-2) with TRBJ1-2; a possible D gene is TRBD1 (6 bases). V lost 5 bases and J 0 bases, leaving 10 bases between the germline ends. Germline loops: CDR1 LGHDT, CDR2 YNNKEL (reference sequence). This CDR3 region has 14 residues. The CDR3 region has the DNA TGTGCCAGCAGCGCAGGGGAAACTAACTATGGCTACACCTTC. It is translated as CASSAGETNYGYTF.

The CDR3 is CASSGGAVLRDTQYF. The CDR3 nucleotides read TGTGCCAGCAGTGGGGGGGCCGTCCTCAGAGATACGCAGTATTTT. V and J are TRBV7-2 and TRBJ2-3; D is perhaps TRBD2 (7 bases). Germline loops: CDR1 SGHTA, CDR2 FQGNSA. The V end lost 6 bases, the J end lost 5 bases, and 18 bases lay between the germline ends. The CDR3 runs 15 residues.

V usage is TRBV3-1 (or the pseudogene TRBV3-2) and J usage is TRBJ1-2, with 8 bases lining up with TRBD1. The CDR3 extends over 14 amino acids. V lost 3 bases to trimming and J lost 6 bases; unmatched junction nucleotides: 6. The germline V gene encodes CDR1 LGHDT and CDR2 YNNKEL (reference sequence). This CDR3 is CASSHSGGRDGYTF. The CDR3 DNA follows: TGTGCCAGCAGCCATTCAGGGGGCCGGGATGGCTACACCTTC.

The chain combines TRBV19 with TRBJ1-1, with a weak D call TRBD1 (5 bases). CDR1 LNHDA and CDR2 SQIVND come from the germline V gene (reference sequence). The CDR3 runs 13 residues. Trimming left V 8 bases short and J 7 bases short, with 17 bases between. Written as DNA, the CDR3 is TGTGCCAGTTTGGGTCGGCCAGGGAATGAAGCTTTCTTT. Its protein is CASLGRPGNEAFF.

The chain is built from TRBV4-3 and TRBJ1-1, with D possibly TRBD1 on 5 matching bases. Germline CDR1 LGHNA, CDR2 YSLEER. CDR3 length: 13 amino acids. With 0 bases removed from V and 3 bases from J, the gap between germline ends came to 5 bases. The CDR3 here is CASSQDRDTEAFF. CDR3 nucleotides: TGCGCCAGCAGCCAAGACAGGGACACTGAAGCTTTCTTT.

The V call is TRBV15, the J call TRBJ2-7; unclear D gene. CDR1 LNHNV and CDR2 YYDKDF come from the germline V gene (reference sequence). This CDR3 comprises 17 residues. V was shortened by 1 base and J by 0 bases, with 16 bases between the two germline ends. The CDR3 here is CATSRADTPTTSYEQYF. DNA of the CDR3: TGTGCCACCAGCAGAGCTGACACACCGACGACCTCCTACGAGCAGTACTTC.

This chain connects TRBV29-1 to TRBJ2-1; tentative D call: TRBD2 (6 bases). The germline V and J ends were trimmed by 6 bases and 5 bases, with 17 bases remaining between them. The germline V gene encodes CDR1 SQVTM and CDR2 ANQGSEA. The CDR3 runs to 14 residues. CDR3 bases: TGCAGCGTCCCCACGTCGGGGAGGCACAATGAGCAGTTCTTC. Amino acid sequence: CSVPTSGRHNEQFF.

The genes are TRBV7-9 and TRBJ1-4; D is unclear. Deletions cut 5 bases from V and 5 bases from J, with 6 bases between. The CDR3 sequence is 12 residues long. Per the germline V gene, CDR1 is SEHNR and CDR2 is FQNEAQ (reference sequence). This chain's CDR3 is CASSPQNEKLFF. The CDR3 bases are TGTGCCAGCAGCCCCCAAAATGAAAAACTGTTTTTT. The whole variable domain, filled in from reference TRBV7-9 and TRBJ1-4, reads DTGVSQNPRHKITKRGQNVTFRCDPISEHNRLYWYRQTLGQGPEFLTYFQNEAQLEKSRLLSDRFSAERPKGSFSTLEIQRTEQGDSAMYLCASSPQNEKLFFGSGTQLSVL.

This chain joins TRBV6-2 or TRBV6-3 and TRBJ1-1; the D gene is possibly TRBD1 (5 bases). V was shortened by 5 bases and J by 3 bases, with 19 bases between the two germline ends. Germline V gene lookup returns CDR1 MNHEY and CDR2 SVGEGT. The CDR3 has 16 residues. CDR3 residues: CASSLSDLEGYTEAFF. CDR3 nucleotides: TGTGCCAGCAGTCTAAGCGATCTGGAGGGGTACACTGAAGCTTTCTTT.

The chain is built from TRBV30 and TRBJ2-5, with D hard to call. The CDR3 spans 11 residues. V gave up 5 bases and J gave up 5 bases, with 9 bases separating them. Germline V gene lookup returns CDR1 GTSNPN and CDR2 SVGIG (reference sequence). The CDR3 here is CAWGSRETQYF. CDR3 in DNA: TGTGCCTGGGGGTCTCGGGAGACCCAGTACTTC. The full variable domain, rest sourced from reference TRBV30 and TRBJ2-5, is SQTIHQWPATLVQPVGSPLSLECTVEGTSNPNLYWYRQAAGRGLQLLFYSVGIGQISSEVPQNLSASRPQDRQFILSSKKLLLSDSGFYLCAWGSRETQYFGPGTRLLVL.

The chain has TRBV18 and TRBJ1-2; tentative D call: TRBD1 (5 bases). The germline gives CDR1 KGHSH, CDR2 LQKENI. The CDR3 has 15 amino acids. Deletions cut 3 bases from V and 0 bases from J, with 11 bases between. DNA for the CDR3: TGTGCCAGCTCACCGCGGGGCGCCCCTAACTATGGCTACACCTTC. Its protein product is CASSPRGAPNYGYTF.

V usage is TRBV5-4 and J usage is TRBJ2-2; D not resolved. Trimming stripped 2 bases from V and 3 bases from J, with 8 bases between. CDR1 is SGHNT, CDR2 YYREEE, per germline (reference sequence). The length of the CDR3 is 14 residues. CDR3 amino acids: CASSFERDTGELFF. DNA for the CDR3: TGTGCCAGCAGCTTCGAACGGGACACCGGGGAGCTGTTTTTT.

The chain uses TRBV9 and TRBJ2-7; 12 bases are a match to TRBD1. This CDR3 has 14 amino acids. CDR1 SGDLS and CDR2 YYNGEE come from the germline V gene. V shed 3 bases, J shed 4 bases, and the junction held 2 bases outside the gene matches. The CDR3: CASSEGQGAYEQYF. Here the CDR3 DNA reads TGTGCCAGCAGCGAGGGACAGGGGGCTTACGAGCAGTACTTC.

This clone was counted a single time. The CDR3 loop reads CASSTVGLSGNTIYF. CDR3 DNA: TGTGCCAGCAGTACCGTGGGGCTCTCTGGAAACACCATATATTTT. The chain recombines TRBV2 with TRBJ1-3, with D maybe TRBD1 (5 bases). V dropped 5 bases and J dropped 0 bases, with 11 bases sitting between them. The CDR3 is 15 residues long. Germline loops: CDR1 SNHLY, CDR2 FYNNEI.

This rearrangement joins TRBV24-1 to TRBJ2-2, with D possibly TRBD2 on 5 matching bases. This CDR3 is built from 13 residues. The germline V and J ends were trimmed by 3 bases and 8 bases, with 9 bases remaining between them. In germline, CDR1 is KGHDR, CDR2 SFDVKD. The CDR3 sequence is CATSDEGTGELFF. In nucleotides, the CDR3 is TGTGCCACCAGTGATGAGGGAACAGGGGAGCTGTTTTTT.

The chain combines TRBV6-2 or TRBV6-3 with TRBJ2-2; 15 nucleotides line up with TRBD2. V lost 5 bases, J lost 5 bases, and 0 bases stayed unmatched. CDR3 length: 15 residues. CDR1 and CDR2 (germline): MNHEY, SVGEGT. The CDR3 sequence is CASSGLAGGTGELFF. Written as DNA, the CDR3 is TGTGCCAGCAGTGGACTAGCGGGGGGGACCGGGGAGCTGTTTTTT.